What follows are 12 T cell receptor beta chains derived from one specimen sequenced in a study of blood T cell repertoires in COVID-19. Assay: immunoSEQ multiplex PCR; the TCRdb copy retains only in-frame clones and omits some. In the table there are 90,000 to 110,000 clones, 75% to 90% of which are singletons. Sequenced sample: peripheral blood. These receptor sequences come from a woman in her fifties or sixties with acute or convalescent COVID-19.

This rearrangement joins TRBV7-3 to TRBJ2-1, with TRBD1 matching over 8 bases. Germline CDR1 reads SGHTA; CDR2 reads FQGTGA. J lost 0 bases, V lost 5 bases, and 3 bases had no gene match. This CDR3 region has 15 residues. The CDR3 DNA sequence: TGTGCCAGCAGCCCTGACAGGGGCTCCTACAATGAGCAGTTCTTC. Its translation is CASSPDRGSYNEQFF.

J is TRBJ2-7 and V is TRBV11-3, with TRBD2 matching 9 bases. Germline lookup yields CDR1 SGHNT and CDR2 YENEEA. Unmatched junction bases numbered 6, after V lost 1 base and J lost 5 bases. This CDR3 has 15 amino acids. CDR3: CASSLGGSGSHEQYF. DNA of the CDR3: TGTGCCAGCAGCTTAGGAGGTAGCGGGAGTCACGAGCAGTACTTC.

The gene calls are TRBV19 and TRBJ1-2, with 7 bases that match TRBD1. This CDR3 has 13 amino acids. V was pared by 5 bases and J by 5 bases, with 5 bases of the junction left unmatched. Germline-derived CDR1 and CDR2 are LNHDA and SQIVND (reference sequence). CDR3 sequence: CASSDREGYGYTF. The CDR3 DNA reads as TGTGCCAGTAGTGACAGGGAAGGGTATGGCTACACCTTC.

About this clone: One end of the junction is discordant with germline, which a read error may explain. The chain links TRBV19 to TRBJ2-1; D is uncertain. Per germline, CDR1 LNHDA and CDR2 SQIVND (reference sequence). The CDR3 extends over 13 amino acids. The CDR3 sequence is CASSLDYTNEQFF. CDR3 DNA sequence: TGTGCCAGTAGTCTAGATTACACCAATGAGCAGTTCTTC.

This clone came up a few times. The chain is built from TRBV28 and TRBJ1-1, with D tentatively TRBD1 (5 bases). The V end was cut by 8 bases, the J end by 11 bases, with 15 bases between. The length of the CDR3 is 11 residues. Germline CDR1 is MDHEN and CDR2 is SYDVKM. The CDR3 DNA follows: TGTGCCAGCCGCGGGGGGTTGTTTGCTTTCTTT. Amino acid sequence: CASRGGLFAFF.

The chain joins TRBV29-1 to TRBJ1-2; D is perhaps TRBD1 (5 bases). The CDR3 runs to 11 residues. Between the trimmed V and J ends, which lost 4 bases and 7 bases, there was a span of 10 bases. Germline V CDR1 and CDR2: SQVTM, ANQGSEA. The CDR3 coding sequence is TGCAGCGTTGCAGGGATCCGTGGCTACACCTTC. This translates into CSVAGIRGYTF.

The CDR3 DNA reads TGTGCCATCAGTGGCGGGCCAGAGCCCCAGCATTTT. Protein sequence: CAISGGPEPQHF. The V gene is TRBV10-3, the J gene TRBJ1-5, with D unresolved. The germline V and J ends were trimmed by 4 bases and 8 bases, with 9 bases remaining between them. The CDR3 is 12 residues long. Germline CDR1 reads ENHRY; CDR2 reads SYGVKD.

This chain links TRBV18 with TRBJ2-5, with TRBD1 as a possible D gene (6 bases). Germline CDR1 is KGHSH and CDR2 is LQKENI. V was cut by 4 bases and J by 1 base, with 7 bases left in between. The CDR3 runs 13 residues. The CDR3 here is CASSLRGQETQYF. CDR3 sequence (DNA): TGTGCCAGCTCACTCAGGGGCCAAGAGACCCAGTACTTC.

The J gene is TRBJ1-2, the V gene TRBV10-3; 12 positions match TRBD1. V lost 6 bases, J lost 7 bases, and 6 bases stayed unmatched. Germline V gives CDR1 ENHRY, CDR2 SYGVKD. The CDR3 runs 14 residues. This CDR3 is CAIRAGQGAVGYTF. The DNA for the CDR3 is TGTGCCATCAGAGCGGGACAGGGGGCAGTTGGCTACACCTTC.

This clone was found once. This chain links TRBV5-5 with TRBJ2-2; TRBD1 might be the D (5 bases). Trimming left V 0 bases short and J 6 bases short, with 12 bases between. The CDR3 has 15 residues. Per the germline V gene, CDR1 is SGHKS and CDR2 is YYEKEE (reference sequence). In DNA, the CDR3 is TGTGCCAGCAGCTTGGCCTCAGGGTTTCCCGGGGAGCTGTTTTTT. Its translation is CASSLASGFPGELFF.

The chain couples TRBV7-8 to TRBJ1-5; D gene uncertain. The germline V and J ends were trimmed by 5 bases and 4 bases, with 18 bases remaining between them. The CDR3 runs 16 residues. In germline, CDR1 is SGHVS, CDR2 FQNEAQ. The CDR3 nucleotides read TGTGCCAGCAGCCAAGGGAGGGAGAAGAGGAATCAGCCCCAGCATTTT. Protein sequence: CASSQGREKRNQPQHF.

The J gene is TRBJ2-7, the V gene TRBV7-6; D perhaps matches TRBD2 (5 bases). The CDR3 covers 15 residues. The V end lost 1 base, the J end lost 0 bases, and 10 bases lay between the germline ends. Germline lookup yields CDR1 SGHVS and CDR2 FNYEAQ. The CDR3 protein is CASSLDDGSSYEQYF. Here the CDR3 DNA reads TGTGCCAGCAGCTTAGATGATGGGAGCTCCTACGAGCAGTACTTC.